This TCR beta chain originates from a study of cytomegalovirus exposure and HLA in healthy donors (dated by TCRdb to the late 2010s). Some background on the complete study: According to a later analysis, one platform produced both the 100 to 150 validation repertoires and the 720 or so repertoires of the first cohort. Besides the first cohort of more than 650 subjects, a separate validation cohort made up of roughly 130 different subjects was used. The study aimed to test whether signatures of past pathogen exposure could be identified by cataloging public T cell receptors. High-throughput TCR immunosequencing, statistical association of individual TCRs with disease status, and machine learning were combined to predict cytomegalovirus infection status. Results and caveats for the whole study, not just this receptor: The validation cohort had no HLA typing available for a later analysis, so co-occurrence within that cohort was assessed over all 120 or so repertoires. It was suggested by the authors that the approach could potentially be generalized to other disease states and immunological phenotypes. The classifier was reported to diagnose cytomegalovirus status with high specificity and sensitivity in both the original and validation cohorts. In vitro tests confirmed that a few of the cytomegalovirus-associated TCR beta chains recognize cytomegalovirus antigens. In a later analysis, TCRs clustered in the first cohort were found to also tend to co-occur in the 110 or so validation repertoires, with around 94% of cluster scores above 0. Across donors, most TCR sequences were observed very rarely, whereas some public TCRs were present in many individuals. In the study, around 150 TCR beta chains were listed as associated with cytomegalovirus.

Worth noting for this clone: It lacks a known antigen. Qualities for individual bases were not recorded, and no much larger clone is one base off.

Separate from the roughly 650-subject first cohort, the validation cohort of 90 to 150 subjects was the group to which the donors belonged. V loses 5 bases, J loses 1 base, and the germline ends lie 8 bases apart. There are 13 amino acids in the CDR3, from cysteine to phenylalanine inclusive. Only CDR3 DNA is held: 39 bases, read in frame from base 1. Reading the germline V gene gives CDR1 SGHNT and CDR2 YENEEA. Libraries were built with the immunoSEQ multiplex PCR assay. From the authors' description of their analysis: A statistical classification framework was built for diagnosing cytomegalovirus status from the catalog of TCR beta chain sequences. TCRdb took over this immuneACCESS table, retaining in-frame rearrangements with V and J assigned. Such tables are incomplete; in checked studies, under half of the missing clones stem from an unresolved V gene, and the remainder is unexplained. V and J calls and clone size are copied from that table; D and trimming were computed from the DNA. In all, the sample holds about 120,000 clones, and roughly 88% of those were seen once. The leading ten clones occupy around 6% of the sample.

The sequence derives from a woman aged 18-35 years in good health and CMV-seropositive. The rearrangement joined TRBV11-3 to TRBJ1-1; matching of 6 bases hints at TRBD1 as the D gene. Sample: PBMCs. The DNA sequence reads TGTGCCAGCAGCACCAGGGGGAACACTGAAGCTTTCTTT. Translated, it reads CASSTRGNTEAFF.